This T cell receptor (beta chain) was identified during a study of CD8+ T cells in alopecia areata. Sequencing templates came from extracted RNA that was reverse transcribed into cDNA. The protocol was immunoSEQ multiplex PCR, while the TCRdb copy is restricted to in-frame clones and leaves out a portion. The repertoire has around 250,000 clones, about two thirds of them found once; the top ten carry under 1.5%. Whole-study results and caveats: The study found higher clonality in lesional than normal scalp, especially in alopecia totalis/universalis.

Notes on this clone: Antigen unknown.

Trimming took 0 bases from V and 6 from J, leaving 8 bases between them. In germline, CDR1 is SGDLS, CDR2 YYNGEE. The CDR3 runs 13 residues. The specimen comprised CD4+ T cells sorted from blood, sampled at week 0. The sequence was obtained from a human donor with alopecia areata. The chain links TRBV9 to TRBJ2-3; D is ambiguous. Here the CDR3 DNA reads TGTGCCAGCAGCGTAGCCCGCGCCGATACGCAGTATTTT. Translated: CASSVARADTQYF.